The next 26 T cell receptor beta chains were all read from a single sample in a study of monozygotic twins with cystic fibrosis. Only in-frame clones appear in the TCRdb table, and some are missing; sequencing was by immunoSEQ multiplex PCR. The data show 25,000 to 40,000 clones, approximately 97% seen once. Specimen: blood. All receptors derive from a girl aged 2-9 years with cystic fibrosis.

The chain joins TRBV11-3 to TRBJ2-3; unclear D gene. Germline assignment: CDR1 SGHNT and CDR2 YENEEA. V lost 4 bases, J lost 0 bases, and 8 bases lay in between. The CDR3 sequence is 14 residues long. CDR3 amino acids: CASSSAESTDTQYF. In nucleotides, the CDR3 is TGTGCCAGCAGCTCGGCGGAGAGCACAGATACGCAGTATTTT.

The chain uses TRBV18 and TRBJ2-5; D may match TRBD1 or TRBD2 (5 bases each). The J call is uncertain, as TRBJ2-7 better fits the DNA end. The CDR3 has 14 amino acids. Per germline, CDR1 KGHSH and CDR2 LQKENI. CDR3 coding DNA: TGTGCCAGCTCACTCCGGGACGGGCCCGTCGAGCAGTACTTC. Translation gives CASSLRDGPVEQYF.

The V call is TRBV2, the J call TRBJ1-5; a possible D gene is TRBD1 (5 bases). The CDR3 loop spans 15 amino acids. CDR1 and CDR2 from the germline V gene are SNHLY and FYNNEI. V shed 2 bases and J shed 2 bases, with 10 bases lying between them. CDR3 DNA: TGTGCCAGCAGTGAAAGAGGGGCGGGCAATCAGCCCCAGCATTTT. Translating gives CASSERGAGNQPQHF.

The chain links TRBV4-1 to TRBJ2-7, with D perhaps matching TRBD1 or TRBD2 (5 bases each). Germline lookup yields CDR1 MGHRA and CDR2 YSYEKL. The CDR3 has 15 residues. V shed 1 base and J shed 3 bases, with 13 bases lying between them. CDR3 amino acids: CASSQAGTADYEQYF. The DNA of the CDR3 is TGCGCCAGCAGCCAAGCCGGGACCGCCGACTACGAGCAGTACTTC.

V usage is TRBV2 and J usage is TRBJ1-2, with D hard to call. The V gene lost 3 bases and the J gene lost 5 bases, with 10 bases spanning the gap. In germline, CDR1 is SNHLY, CDR2 FYNNEI. CDR3 length equals 13 residues. The CDR3: CASSDRPEYGYTF. As DNA, the CDR3 is TGTGCCAGCAGTGATCGGCCAGAGTATGGCTACACCTTC. Drawing the rest from reference TRBV2 and TRBJ1-2, the complete variable domain is EPEVTQTPSHQVTQMGQEVILRCVPISNHLYFYWYRQILGQKVEFLVSFYNNEISEKSEIFDDQFSVERPDGSNFTLKIRSTKLEDSAMYFCASSDRPEYGYTFGSGTRLTVV.

The rearrangement uses TRBV6-5 and TRBJ2-3, with D perhaps TRBD1 (6 bases). The germline V gene has CDR1 MNHEY and CDR2 SVGAGI. This CDR3 contains 15 residues. The ends were cut back, 2 bases at V and 2 bases at J, with 11 bases in the middle. CDR3: CASSYRGINTDTQYF. Written as DNA, the CDR3 is TGTGCCAGCAGTTACAGGGGGATTAACACAGATACGCAGTATTTT.

The chain joins TRBV9 to TRBJ2-2; 9 nucleotides match TRBD2. The length of the CDR3 is 18 residues. Trimming took 4 bases from V and 2 from J; bases not matched to a gene: 12. Per germline, CDR1 SGDLS and CDR2 YYNGEE. CDR3 sequence: CASSLGLAGVYNTGELFF. The CDR3 region has the DNA TGTGCCAGCAGCCTCGGCTTAGCGGGAGTGTATAACACCGGGGAGCTGTTTTTT.

This chain links TRBV4-1 with TRBJ2-5; weak D call: TRBD2 (5 bases). The V and J ends lost 2 bases and 5 bases respectively, with 15 bases between them. CDR3 length: 15 amino acids. Germline loops: CDR1 MGHRA, CDR2 YSYEKL. CDR3 in DNA: TGCGCCAGCAGCCAATACCTTGAGGGCTTGGAGACCCAGTACTTC. It is translated as CASSQYLEGLETQYF.

The CDR3 here is CASMDRGARFHGYTF. CDR3 in DNA: TGCGCCAGCATGGATCGGGGGGCCCGATTCCATGGCTACACCTTC. This chain joins TRBV5-1 and TRBJ1-2; D perhaps matches TRBD1 (6 bases). The CDR3 has 15 residues. Germline CDR1 is SGHRS and CDR2 is YFSETQ. V was clipped by 6 bases and J by 6 bases, with 21 bases between them.

The chain links TRBV28 to TRBJ2-7; 7 positions match TRBD1. Germline lookup yields CDR1 MDHEN and CDR2 SYDVKM. Trimming cost V 11 bases and J 4 bases; bases outside gene matches: 23. The CDR3 runs 17 residues. In DNA form, the CDR3 reads TGTGCCCATACCCAAATGATCAGGACAGGAATAGTATACGAGCAGTACTTC. Its translation is CAHTQMIRTGIVYEQYF.

This rearrangement joins TRBV13 to TRBJ2-5, with 8 bases that match TRBD1. The J segment lost 8 bases and the V segment lost 1 base, leaving 9 bases of the junction unmatched. CDR3 size: 15 residues. Looked up from germline, CDR1 is PRHDT and CDR2 is FYEKMQ (reference sequence). The DNA for the CDR3 is TGTGCCAGCAGCTTAGCAGGGGGCCGTCTCCAAACCCAGTACTTC. Its protein product is CASSLAGGRLQTQYF.

The chain carries TRBV7-9 and TRBJ2-3; D is unresolved. The germline V gene encodes CDR1 SEHNR and CDR2 FQNEAQ (reference sequence). Deletions cut 4 bases from V and 4 bases from J, with 12 bases between. The CDR3 contains 14 residues. The CDR3, as DNA: TGTGCCAGCAGCTCCCCTTTGGAAGCAGATACGCAGTATTTT. Translation: CASSSPLEADTQYF.

The genes are TRBV6-5 and TRBJ2-7; D ambiguous. With 7 bases removed from V and 6 bases from J, the gap between germline ends came to 16 bases. The CDR3 is 13 amino acids. Germline lookup yields CDR1 MNHEY and CDR2 SVGAGI. CDR3 region: CASTPGVLGEQYF. The CDR3, as DNA: TGTGCCAGCACCCCCGGAGTATTGGGCGAGCAGTACTTC.

The V gene is TRBV6-1, the J gene TRBJ2-6; D is perhaps TRBD2 (5 bases). The CDR3 totals 18 residues. Germline loops: CDR1 MNHNS, CDR2 SASEGT. Trimming pared 4 bases from V and 4 bases from J, leaving 20 bases between. The CDR3 nucleotides read TGTGCCAGCAGTGTCGGGATCCTTTTTAGTGCAGGGGCCAACGTCCTGACTTTC. Translated: CASSVGILFSAGANVLTF.

The V and J genes are TRBV6-1 and TRBJ1-2, with a tentative D call TRBD1 (6 bases). The CDR3 sequence is 13 residues long. Deletions cut 7 bases from V and 5 bases from J, with 14 bases between. The germline V gene encodes CDR1 MNHNS and CDR2 SASEGT. CDR3 residues: CASNESRGYGYTF. The CDR3 bases are TGTGCCAGCAACGAATCCAGGGGATATGGCTACACCTTC.

J is TRBJ2-1 and V is TRBV7-6; a weak D match, TRBD1 (6 bases). Germline V gene sequence: CDR1 SGHVS, CDR2 FNYEAQ. Trimming shortened V by 5 bases and J by 8 bases, and 19 bases separated the two germline ends. This CDR3 comprises 15 residues. This CDR3 is CASSPQGFASDEQFF. In DNA form, the CDR3 reads TGTGCCAGCAGCCCACAGGGATTCGCGAGCGATGAGCAGTTCTTC. The entire variable domain, with the rest obtained from reference TRBV7-6 and TRBJ2-1, is as follows: GAGVSQSPRYKVTKRGQDVALRCDPISGHVSLYWYRQALGQGPEFLTYFNYEAQQDKSGLPNDRFSAERPEGSISTLTIQRTEQRDSAMYRCASSPQGFASDEQFFGPGTRLTVL.

This clone was counted once. The chain employs TRBV30 and TRBJ1-2, with TRBD1 matching over 11 bases. Germline assignment: CDR1 GTSNPN and CDR2 SVGIG (reference sequence). J was trimmed by 3 bases and V by 0 bases; bases with no gene match: 6. This CDR3 has 16 amino acids. CDR3 in amino acids: CAWSVLGTGGDYGYTF. The DNA of the CDR3 is TGTGCCTGGAGTGTACTGGGGACAGGGGGAGACTATGGCTACACCTTC.

This rearrangement joins TRBV19 to TRBJ1-1; no firm D call. V gave up 1 base and J gave up 1 base, with 10 bases separating them. The CDR3 contains 15 residues. Germline CDR1 reads LNHDA; CDR2 reads SQIVND (reference sequence). The CDR3 DNA is TGTGCCAGTAGTATAGGTCGTGCAAAGAACACTGAAGCTTTCTTT. This encodes CASSIGRAKNTEAFF.

The J gene is TRBJ1-2, the V gene TRBV7-9, with a weak D call TRBD1 (6 bases). The CDR3 sequence is 16 residues long. Germline V gene sequence: CDR1 SEHNR, CDR2 FQNEAQ (reference sequence). Trimming cost V 5 bases and J 2 bases, with 18 bases left between them. The CDR3 DNA reads TGTGCCAGCAGCAGGGGACAAGGTAGTGGGAACTATGGCTACACCTTC. Encoded protein: CASSRGQGSGNYGYTF.

V and J are TRBV5-6 and TRBJ1-1, with a possible D match to TRBD1 (5 bases). V was cut by 5 bases and J by 4 bases, with 15 bases left in between. The CDR3 loop spans 14 amino acids. Germline V CDR1 and CDR2: SGHDT, YYEEEE. The CDR3: CASRIRDLGTEAFF. Here the CDR3 DNA reads TGTGCCAGCAGAATCCGGGACCTAGGCACTGAAGCTTTCTTT.

The J gene is TRBJ2-7, the V gene TRBV6-5; 8 nucleotides match TRBD1. Germline V gene lookup returns CDR1 MNHEY and CDR2 SVGAGI. The CDR3 sequence is 15 residues long. V was pared by 0 bases and J by 5 bases, with 6 bases of the junction left unmatched. CDR3 DNA sequence: TGTGCCAGCAGTTACTCTGGGACAGGTACCCACGAGCAGTACTTC. Protein product: CASSYSGTGTHEQYF.

The CDR3, as DNA: TGTGCCAGCAGTTTTCAAGGAGGCCAACGGGAGACCCAGTACTTC. The encoded protein is CASSFQGGQRETQYF. This sequence joins TRBV28 and TRBJ2-5; D is possibly TRBD2 (5 bases). CDR3 length: 15 residues. V was clipped by 3 bases and J by 5 bases, with 16 bases between them. Germline V gene lookup returns CDR1 MDHEN and CDR2 SYDVKM.

The V and J genes are TRBV25-1 and TRBJ2-3; TRBD2 matches at 7 bases. This CDR3 is 15 amino acids long. V was clipped by 0 bases and J by 4 bases; unmatched bases: 4. Germline V gene lookup returns CDR1 MGHDK and CDR2 SYGVNS. The CDR3 sequence is CASSEYSAGSDTQYF. The CDR3 DNA follows: TGTGCCAGCAGTGAATATTCAGCGGGATCAGATACGCAGTATTTT.

This chain connects TRBV7-6 to TRBJ2-7; a possible D gene is TRBD2 (6 bases). The CDR3 sequence is 13 residues long. V gave up 4 bases and J gave up 2 bases, with 9 bases separating them. Germline CDR1 SGHVS, CDR2 FNYEAQ. This CDR3 reads CASSSGGTYEQYF. DNA of the CDR3: TGTGCCAGCAGCTCCGGCGGGACCTACGAGCAGTACTTC.

This chain joins TRBV29-1 and TRBJ1-1; TRBD1 matches 7 bases. The germline V gene has CDR1 SQVTM and CDR2 ANQGSEA. V dropped 1 base and J dropped 0; count of bases not matched to a gene: 5. The CDR3 is 15 amino acids. CDR3 residues: CSVEVMGQMNTEAFF. CDR3 coding DNA: TGCAGCGTTGAAGTGATGGGACAGATGAACACTGAAGCTTTCTTT.

This clone appeared once. The chain combines TRBV25-1 with TRBJ1-1, with D tentatively TRBD1 (6 bases). The V end lost 1 base, the J end lost 5 bases, and 14 bases lay between the germline ends. CDR1 and CDR2 from the germline V gene are MGHDK and SYGVNS. The CDR3 length is 15 residues. Here the CDR3 DNA reads TGTGCCAGCAGTGAATCTGGGGGGGCCGGAACTGAAGCTTTCTTT. Protein: CASSESGGAGTEAFF.